The sequence of this TCR beta chain was determined in a study of CD8 T cells in Susac syndrome (dated by TCRdb to the late 2010s). Regarding the study in general: Of the Susac syndrome patients who were sequenced, eight were in clinical remission while more than five had clinically active disease. At blood withdrawal, Susac syndrome patients were either therapy-naive, taking corticosteroids (in some cases with IVIg as well), or taking IVIg alone. The study used repertoire sequencing to test whether antigen drove CD8+ T cell activation and differentiation in Susac syndrome. The clonality of the CD8+ T cell repertoire was compared across over 9 healthy donors, about 14 Susac syndrome patients and 15 multiple sclerosis patients.

RNA was extracted using the RNeasy kit, and roughly 0.45 to 1 ug of the RNA was reverse transcribed with random hexamers. The immunoSEQ multiplex PCR assay, which covers 54 Vbeta and 13 Jbeta segments, was used to amplify TCR beta CDR3 regions. Bias from PCR amplification was corrected by using a synthetic template baseline for primer optimization and for computational correction. Per the source publication's procedure: Only productive sequences were kept, with reads annotated to V, D and J genes according to IMGT and analyzed in immunoSEQ Analyzer. Clonality was computed as one minus Shannon entropy normalized by log2 of the number of productive unique sequences. Public and private clones were assessed among the 100 most prevalent clones of each patient and control. Susac-specific clones were defined as absent from healthy and MS cohorts, 1052 published viral clones and other ImmuneACCESS disease sequences. Starting from the raw public reads, TCRdb applied fastp trimming at Q25, assembled clones with MiXCR and retained in-frame beta chains. When rows share a CDR3 protein, they turn into one entry using the most common DNA and genes. The V and J calls reflect TCRdb's pipeline rather than the authors' work. The sample profile shows 120,000 or so distinct CDR3 sequences; around 94% of them were found once. 0.2% to 0.25% of the sample is held by the ten biggest clonotypes.

Remarks on this clonotype: The clone's antigen remains unknown. No quality values exist for individual bases; no much larger clone is one base distant.

What the authors observed across the whole study: In the total CD8+ and CD8+ TEMRA repertoires, roughly 15 and five Susac-specific public clones, respectively, were identified. Susac syndrome CD8+ repertoires showed clonal expansion, highest in CD8+ TEMRA cells and greater in clinically active than remitting patients. The study acknowledged that relatively few individuals were included in the TCR sequencing and HLA analysis.

High-throughput TCR beta sequencing profiled peripheral blood CD8+ and CD4+ T cells from healthy donors, Susac syndrome patients and multiple sclerosis patients. Recently defined diagnostic criteria for definite or probable disease were met by the Susac syndrome patients. Bulk CD8+ and CD4+ T cells were purified magnetically by negative isolation, whereas CD8+ TEMRA cells were enriched by FACS. Blood was drawn into EDTA tubes, processed within 24 hours, and PBMCs were isolated by density gradient centrifugation. PBMCs intended for TCR sequencing were cryopreserved in liquid nitrogen and were subsequently thawed in a 37 degrees C water bath. The sorted or isolated CD4+, CD8+ and CD8+ TEMRA cells had a purity of 90% or higher. V is pruned by 8 bases and J by 4 bases, leaving 4 bases of the junction without a gene match. The CDR3 spans 12 residues, from the cysteine through the phenylalanine. Only CDR3 DNA remains: 36 bases, in frame from the first base. In the germline V gene, CDR1 corresponds to MGHDK and CDR2 to SYGVNS.

Sequenced: CD8+ T cells from PBMCs. This clonotype originated in a human donor with Susac syndrome. The rearrangement joined TRBV25-1 to TRBJ1-2; 7 of the junction bases match TRBD1. The sequenced DNA: TGTGCCAGCTCAGGGGGGGGCTATGGCTACACCTTC. The translation is CASSGGGYGYTF.